The clone carrying this T cell receptor (beta chain) appeared many times. CDR3 length: 14 residues. Germline lookup yields CDR1 SGHRS and CDR2 YFSETQ. Trimming removed 3 bases from V and 5 bases from J, with 15 bases in between. These data belong to a study of T cells in Graves' hyperthyroidism and ophthalmopathy. Diagnosing involved the use of clinical symptoms, serum thyroxine and TRAb, thyroid ultrasound and orbital computed tomography. RNA transcripts served as the template for amplifying TCR beta CDR3 regions. In the first-round RT-PCR of the TCR CDR3, the HTBI primer set was used. TCRdb reanalysed the multiplex PCR reads using MiXCR and keeps one entry per CDR3 protein. The sample contains 300,000 to 450,000 distinct CDR3 sequences, around 25% of which appear only once.

Sequences were obtained from blood. This clonotype originated in a man in his fifties with Graves' hyperthyroidism. The V call is TRBV5-1, the J call TRBJ2-7; the D gene is possibly TRBD2 (5 bases). CDR3 DNA: TGCGCCAGCAGCTCAAGGACCGTGCGGGACGAGCAGTACTTC. Its translation: CASSSRTVRDEQYF.